This T cell receptor (beta chain) was retrieved from a study of Ad26.COV2.S vaccination and SARS-CoV-2 variants. Study information: The Ad26.COV2.S arm of the COV1001 trial was where the donor was placed. Study-level points and caveats: The placebo group had lower spike-specific TCR breadth than the vaccine recipients did. Breadth of non-spike TCRs did not differ between vaccinees and placebo recipients. Breadth, reportedly substantial, characterized the spike-specific CD8+ and CD4+ T cell responses after vaccination.

About this clone: Its antigen is unknown.

Treatment reported: over 15 received Ad26.COV2.S at low or high dose, single or two shots; about 5 received placebo; per-sample allocation not given. Specimen acquisition occurred on day 63 following the initial vaccine or placebo injection. V shed 4 bases, J shed 9 bases, and the junction held 6 bases outside the gene matches. Germline CDR1 is LNHDA and CDR2 is SQIVND (reference sequence). This CDR3 contains 16 residues. Assay used: immunoSEQ multiplex PCR; TCRdb lists only in-frame clones, some missing. Seen here are about 420,000 clones, 88% observed once, and the top ten hold approximately 4%. The chain has TRBV19 and TRBJ2-1, with 16 bases fitting TRBD2. This clonotype was obtained from a person between 18 and 60 years old who received the Ad26.COV2.S COVID-19 vaccine or a placebo. Sequenced here: peripheral blood, sampled in a trial of Ad26.COV2.S vaccine versus placebo. Here the CDR3 DNA reads TGTGCCAGTAGTAAGGGACTAGCGGGGGGGCCGCTTGAGCAGTTCTTC. Translated, it gives CASSKGLAGGPLEQFF.